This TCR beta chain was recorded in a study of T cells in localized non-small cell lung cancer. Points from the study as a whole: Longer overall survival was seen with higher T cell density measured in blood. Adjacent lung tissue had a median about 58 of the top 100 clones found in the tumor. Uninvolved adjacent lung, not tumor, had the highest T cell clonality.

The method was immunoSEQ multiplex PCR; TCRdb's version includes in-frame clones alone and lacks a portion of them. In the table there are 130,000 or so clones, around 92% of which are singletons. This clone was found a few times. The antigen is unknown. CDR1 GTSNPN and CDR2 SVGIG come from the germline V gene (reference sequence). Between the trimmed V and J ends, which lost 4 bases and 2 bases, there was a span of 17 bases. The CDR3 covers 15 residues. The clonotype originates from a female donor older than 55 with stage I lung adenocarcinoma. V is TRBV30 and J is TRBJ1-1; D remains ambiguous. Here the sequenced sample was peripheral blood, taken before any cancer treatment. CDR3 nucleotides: TGTGCCTGGAAGGTAAAGGGATTGAGTAACACTGAAGCTTTCTTT. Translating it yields CAWKVKGLSNTEAFF.